This T cell receptor beta chain came from a study of tumor-infiltrating lymphocytes in glioblastoma multiforme. V was clipped by 4 bases and J by 0 bases; unmatched bases: 2. The length of the CDR3 is 15 residues. In germline, CDR1 is MNHNS, CDR2 SASEGT. Three nested ARM-PCR rounds with V-beta and C-beta primers built TCRB libraries. Unique molecular identifiers were not described for the libraries. TCRdb ran MiXCR on the multiplex PCR reads and lists one entry per CDR3 protein. The table has about 10,000 distinct CDR3 sequences, just under 75% seen once. The rearrangement uses TRBV6-1 and TRBJ2-7, with 11 bases identical to TRBD1. Sequenced: brain tumor tissue. This sequence originates from a male donor with glioblastoma. The CDR3 DNA is TGTGCCAGCAGTGGAGGGACAGGGGGCTCCTACGAGCAGTACTTC. Residues: CASSGGTGGSYEQYF.